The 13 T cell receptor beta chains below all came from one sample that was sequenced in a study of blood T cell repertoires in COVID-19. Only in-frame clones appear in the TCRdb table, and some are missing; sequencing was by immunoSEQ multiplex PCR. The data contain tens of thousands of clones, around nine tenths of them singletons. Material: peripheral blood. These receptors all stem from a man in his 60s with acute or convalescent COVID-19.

The CDR3 sequence is CASSPRRDESLFF. In DNA form, the CDR3 reads TGTGCCAGCTCACCAAGGCGGGACGAATCTCTGTTTTTT. The chain is built from TRBV18 and TRBJ2-2; TRBD2 might be the D (6 bases). Trimming stripped 2 bases from V and 14 bases from J, with 15 bases between. This CDR3 region has 13 residues. The V gene's germline CDR1 is KGHSH and CDR2 LQKENI.

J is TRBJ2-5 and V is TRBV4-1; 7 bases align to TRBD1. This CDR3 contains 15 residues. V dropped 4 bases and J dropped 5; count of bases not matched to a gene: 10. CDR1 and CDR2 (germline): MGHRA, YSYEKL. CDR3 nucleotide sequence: TGCGCCAGCAGCCTATCCGGGACAGTTGGGGAGACCCAGTACTTC. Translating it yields CASSLSGTVGETQYF.

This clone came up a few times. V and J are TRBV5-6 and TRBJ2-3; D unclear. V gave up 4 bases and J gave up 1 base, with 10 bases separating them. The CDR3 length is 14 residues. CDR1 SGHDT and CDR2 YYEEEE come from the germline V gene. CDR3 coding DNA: TGTGCCAGCAGCCGCAAGATAGGCACAGATACGCAGTATTTT. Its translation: CASSRKIGTDTQYF.

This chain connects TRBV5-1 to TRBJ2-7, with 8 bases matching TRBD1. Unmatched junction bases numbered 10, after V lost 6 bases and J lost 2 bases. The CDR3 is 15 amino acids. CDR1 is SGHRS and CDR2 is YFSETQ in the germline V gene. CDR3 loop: CASTPGRDRPYEQYF. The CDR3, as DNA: TGCGCCAGCACCCCAGGCCGGGACAGGCCCTACGAGCAGTACTTC.

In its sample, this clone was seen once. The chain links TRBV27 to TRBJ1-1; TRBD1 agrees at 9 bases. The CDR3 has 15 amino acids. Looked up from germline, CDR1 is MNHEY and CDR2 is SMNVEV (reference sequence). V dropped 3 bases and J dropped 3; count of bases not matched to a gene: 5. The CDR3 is CASSLWGQGDTEAFF. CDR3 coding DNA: TGTGCCAGCAGTTTGTGGGGACAGGGTGACACTGAAGCTTTCTTT.

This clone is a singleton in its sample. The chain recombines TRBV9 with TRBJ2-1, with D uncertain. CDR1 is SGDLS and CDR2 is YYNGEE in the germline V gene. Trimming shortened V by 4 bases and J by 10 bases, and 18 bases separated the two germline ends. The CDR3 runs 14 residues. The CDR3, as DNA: TGTGCCAGCAGCCTTCAAAGTGTTCCCGGGGAGCAGTTCTTC. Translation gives CASSLQSVPGEQFF.

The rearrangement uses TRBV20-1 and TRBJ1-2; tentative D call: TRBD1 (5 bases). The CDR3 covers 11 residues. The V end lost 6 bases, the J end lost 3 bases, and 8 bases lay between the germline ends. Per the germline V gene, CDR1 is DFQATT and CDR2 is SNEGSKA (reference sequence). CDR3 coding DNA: TGCAGTGCAGAAGGGGACTATGGCTACACCTTC. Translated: CSAEGDYGYTF.

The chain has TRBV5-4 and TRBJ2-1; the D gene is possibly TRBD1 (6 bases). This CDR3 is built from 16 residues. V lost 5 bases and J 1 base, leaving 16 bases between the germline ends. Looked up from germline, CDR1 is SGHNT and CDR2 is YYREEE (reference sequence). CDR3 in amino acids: CASRALTGMSYNEQFF. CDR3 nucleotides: TGTGCCAGCAGGGCGTTAACAGGGATGTCCTACAATGAGCAGTTCTTC.

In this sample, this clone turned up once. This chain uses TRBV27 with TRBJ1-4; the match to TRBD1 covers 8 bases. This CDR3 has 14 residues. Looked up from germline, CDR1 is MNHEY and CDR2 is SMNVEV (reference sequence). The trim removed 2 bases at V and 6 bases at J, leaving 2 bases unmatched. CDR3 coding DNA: TGTGCCAGCAGTTTAGACAGGGGAGATGAAAAACTGTTTTTT. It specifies CASSLDRGDEKLFF. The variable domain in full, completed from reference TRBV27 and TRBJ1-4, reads EAQVTQNPRYLITVTGKKLTVTCSQNMNHEYMSWYRQDPGLGLRQIYYSMNVEVTDKGDVPEGYKVSRKEKRNFPLILESPSPNQTSLYFCASSLDRGDEKLFFGSGTQLSVL.

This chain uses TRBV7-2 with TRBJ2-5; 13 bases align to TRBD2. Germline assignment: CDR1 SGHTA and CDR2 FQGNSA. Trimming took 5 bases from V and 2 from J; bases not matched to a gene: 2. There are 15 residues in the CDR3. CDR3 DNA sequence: TGTGCCAGCAGCCGGGGACTAGCGGGACAAGAGACCCAGTACTTC. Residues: CASSRGLAGQETQYF. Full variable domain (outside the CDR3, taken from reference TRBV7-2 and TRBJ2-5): GAGVSQSPSNKVTEKGKDVELRCDPISGHTALYWYRQSLGQGLEFLIYFQGNSAPDKSGLPSDRFSAERTGGSVSTLTIQRTQQEDSAVYLCASSRGLAGQETQYFGPGTRLLVL.

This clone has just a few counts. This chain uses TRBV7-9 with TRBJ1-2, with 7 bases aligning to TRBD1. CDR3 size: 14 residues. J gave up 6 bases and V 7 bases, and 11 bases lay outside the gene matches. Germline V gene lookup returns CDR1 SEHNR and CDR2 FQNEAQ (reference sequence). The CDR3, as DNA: TGTGCCAGCACCTTGGGAGGGGGCGGTGATGGCTACACCTTC. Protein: CASTLGGGGDGYTF. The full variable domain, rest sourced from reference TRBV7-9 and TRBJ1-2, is DTGVSQNPRHKITKRGQNVTFRCDPISEHNRLYWYRQTLGQGPEFLTYFQNEAQLEKSRLLSDRFSAERPKGSFSTLEIQRTEQGDSAMYLCASTLGGGGDGYTFGSGTRLTVV.

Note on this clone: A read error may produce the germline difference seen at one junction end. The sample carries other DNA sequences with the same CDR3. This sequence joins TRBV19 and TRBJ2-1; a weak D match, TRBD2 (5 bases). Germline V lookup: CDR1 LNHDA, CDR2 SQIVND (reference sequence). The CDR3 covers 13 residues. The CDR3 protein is CASRIEGVGPQFF. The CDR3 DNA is TGTGCTAGTAGAATTGAGGGAGTCGGCCCGCAGTTCTTC. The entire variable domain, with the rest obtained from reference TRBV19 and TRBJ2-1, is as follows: DGGITQSPKYLFRKEGQNVTLSCEQNLNHDAMYWYRQDPGQGLRLIYYSQIVNDFQKGDIAEGYSVSREKKESFPLTVTSAQKNPTAFYLCASRIEGVGPQFFGPGTRLTVL.

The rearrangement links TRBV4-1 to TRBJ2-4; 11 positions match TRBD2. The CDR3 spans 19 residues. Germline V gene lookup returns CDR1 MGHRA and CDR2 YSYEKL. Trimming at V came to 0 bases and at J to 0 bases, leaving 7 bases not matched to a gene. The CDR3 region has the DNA TGCGCCAGCAGCCAAGATACTAGCGGGAGAACCCTAGCCAAAAACATTCAGTACTTC. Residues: CASSQDTSGRTLAKNIQYF.